This entry concerns a single T cell receptor beta chain. The antigen is not known. The data belong to a study of cytotoxic CD8 clonotypes in ibrutinib-treated CLL. Study-level results: Clonality increased with ibrutinib response but returned toward baseline at progression.

The ends lost 0 bases at V and 6 bases at J; junction bases unmatched: 13. Looked up from germline, CDR1 is SGHTA and CDR2 is FQGNSA. The CDR3 covers 19 residues. Repertoires were generated with immunoSEQ multiplex PCR, while TCRdb's copy carries only in-frame clones and drops some. The table includes 50,000 to 65,000 clones, approximately 71% detected once. Sequencing used PBMCs, obtained after 12 months of ibrutinib treatment. This clonotype originated in a human donor with chronic lymphocytic leukemia. This chain connects TRBV7-2 to TRBJ2-7; TRBD2 agrees at 14 bases. CDR3 protein: CASSLATSGRVTGLGEQYF. As DNA, the CDR3 is TGTGCCAGCAGCTTAGCGACTAGCGGGAGGGTAACTGGTTTGGGCGAGCAGTACTTC.